This T cell receptor beta chain originates from a study of shared clonotypes between healthy human individuals. Profiled with immunoSEQ multiplex PCR; TCRdb holds only in-frame clones, not every one. The sample carries around 610,000 clones, roughly 95% recorded once. Per germline, CDR1 MNHEY and CDR2 SVGAGI. Losses at the gene ends were 6 bases for V and 1 base for J; bases not matched to a gene: 2. The CDR3 runs to 14 residues. CD8 cells regarded as naive lacked CD45RO, were positively chosen for CCR7, and omitted terminally differentiated effector memory CD45RA+ cells. This clonotype was sampled from a woman aged 25-40 years in good health. The rearrangement links TRBV6-5 to TRBJ2-7; 11 bases align to TRBD2. The sequencing input was naive CD8+ T cells sorted from blood. The CDR3 region is CASRIAGGSYEQYF. The CDR3 DNA reads TGTGCCAGCAGGATAGCGGGAGGGTCCTACGAGCAGTACTTC.